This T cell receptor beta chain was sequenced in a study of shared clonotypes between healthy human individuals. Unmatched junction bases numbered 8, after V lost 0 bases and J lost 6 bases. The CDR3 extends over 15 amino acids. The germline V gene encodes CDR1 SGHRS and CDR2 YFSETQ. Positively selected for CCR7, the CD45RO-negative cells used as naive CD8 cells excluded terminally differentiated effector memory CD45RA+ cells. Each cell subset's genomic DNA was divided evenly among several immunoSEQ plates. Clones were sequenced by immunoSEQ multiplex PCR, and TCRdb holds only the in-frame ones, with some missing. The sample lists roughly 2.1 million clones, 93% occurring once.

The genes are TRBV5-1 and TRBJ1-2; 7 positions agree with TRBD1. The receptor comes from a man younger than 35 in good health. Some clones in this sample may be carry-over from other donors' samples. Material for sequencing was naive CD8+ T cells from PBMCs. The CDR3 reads CASSLVSPTGDGYTF. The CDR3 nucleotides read TGCGCCAGCAGCTTGGTGAGCCCAACAGGGGATGGCTACACCTTC.